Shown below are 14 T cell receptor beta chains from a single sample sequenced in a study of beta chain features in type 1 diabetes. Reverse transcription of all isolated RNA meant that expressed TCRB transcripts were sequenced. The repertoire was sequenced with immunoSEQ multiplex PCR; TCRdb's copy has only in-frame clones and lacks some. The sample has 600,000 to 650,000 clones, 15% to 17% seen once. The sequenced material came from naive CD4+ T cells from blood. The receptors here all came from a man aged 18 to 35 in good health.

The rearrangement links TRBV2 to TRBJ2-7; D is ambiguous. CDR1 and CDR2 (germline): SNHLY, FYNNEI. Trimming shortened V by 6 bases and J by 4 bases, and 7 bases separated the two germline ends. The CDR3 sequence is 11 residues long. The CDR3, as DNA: TGTGCCAGCAGGGGTCAATACGAGCAGTACTTC. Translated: CASRGQYEQYF.

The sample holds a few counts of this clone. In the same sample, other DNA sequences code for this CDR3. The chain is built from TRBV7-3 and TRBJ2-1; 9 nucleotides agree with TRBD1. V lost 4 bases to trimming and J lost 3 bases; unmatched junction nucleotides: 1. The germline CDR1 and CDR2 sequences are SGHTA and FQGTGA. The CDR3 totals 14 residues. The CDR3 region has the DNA TGTGCCAGCAGCTCGACAGGGGGCTACAATGAGCAGTTCTTC. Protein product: CASSSTGGYNEQFF.

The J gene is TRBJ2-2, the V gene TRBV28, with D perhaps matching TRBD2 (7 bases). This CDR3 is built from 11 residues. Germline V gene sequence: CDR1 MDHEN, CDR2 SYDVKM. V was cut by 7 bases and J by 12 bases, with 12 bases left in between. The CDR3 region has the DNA TGTGCCAGCATCTTGCGGGGGCAGCTGTTTTTT. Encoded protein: CASILRGQLFF.

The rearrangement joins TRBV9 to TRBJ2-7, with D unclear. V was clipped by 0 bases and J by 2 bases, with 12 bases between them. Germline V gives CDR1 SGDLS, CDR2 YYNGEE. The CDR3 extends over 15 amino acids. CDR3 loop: CASSVGQESPYEQYF. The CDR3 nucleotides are TGTGCCAGCAGCGTAGGGCAGGAATCCCCCTACGAGCAGTACTTC.

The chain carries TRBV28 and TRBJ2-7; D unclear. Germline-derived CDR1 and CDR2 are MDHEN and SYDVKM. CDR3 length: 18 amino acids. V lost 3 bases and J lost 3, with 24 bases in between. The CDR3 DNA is TGTGCCAGCAGTTTTTTTATGGGGATCCAACAGCCCATCTACGAGCAGTACTTC. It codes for CASSFFMGIQQPIYEQYF.

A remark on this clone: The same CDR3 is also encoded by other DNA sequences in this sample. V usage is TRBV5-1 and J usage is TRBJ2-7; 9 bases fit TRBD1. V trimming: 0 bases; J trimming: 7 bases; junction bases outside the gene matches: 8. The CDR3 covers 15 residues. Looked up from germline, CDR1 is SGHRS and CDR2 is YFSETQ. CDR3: CASSLAGTGGGEQYF. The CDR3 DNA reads TGCGCCAGCAGCTTGGCCGGAACAGGGGGCGGTGAGCAGTACTTC.

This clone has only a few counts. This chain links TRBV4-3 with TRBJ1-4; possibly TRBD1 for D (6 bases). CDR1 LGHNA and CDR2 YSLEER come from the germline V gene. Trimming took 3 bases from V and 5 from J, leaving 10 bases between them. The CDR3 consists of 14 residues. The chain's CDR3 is CASSQPGGNEKLFF. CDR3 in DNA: TGCGCCAGCAGCCAGCCGGGGGGCAATGAAAAACTGTTTTTT.

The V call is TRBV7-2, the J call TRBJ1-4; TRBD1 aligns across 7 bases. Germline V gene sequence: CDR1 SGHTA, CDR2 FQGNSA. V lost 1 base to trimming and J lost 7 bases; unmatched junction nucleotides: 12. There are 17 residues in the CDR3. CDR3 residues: CASSLGADNRGGEKLFF. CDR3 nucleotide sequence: TGTGCCAGCAGCTTAGGGGCCGACAACAGGGGAGGTGAAAAACTGTTTTTT.

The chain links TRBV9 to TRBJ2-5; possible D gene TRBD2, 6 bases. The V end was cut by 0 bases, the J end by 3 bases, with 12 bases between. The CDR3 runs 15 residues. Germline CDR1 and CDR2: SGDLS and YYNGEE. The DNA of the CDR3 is TGTGCCAGCAGCGTAGCTACTGGGGGGAAAGAGACCCAGTACTTC. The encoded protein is CASSVATGGKETQYF.

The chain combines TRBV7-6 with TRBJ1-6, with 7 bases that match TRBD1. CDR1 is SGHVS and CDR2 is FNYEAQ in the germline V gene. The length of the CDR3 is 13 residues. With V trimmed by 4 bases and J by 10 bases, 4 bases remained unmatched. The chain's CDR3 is CASSSGQYSPLHF. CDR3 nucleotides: TGTGCCAGCAGCTCGGGACAGTACTCACCCCTCCACTTT.

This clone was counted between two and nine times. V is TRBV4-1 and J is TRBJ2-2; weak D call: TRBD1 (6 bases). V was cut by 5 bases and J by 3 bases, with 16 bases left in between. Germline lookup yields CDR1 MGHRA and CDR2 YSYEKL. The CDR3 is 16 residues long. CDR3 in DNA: TGCGCCAGCAGCACTCAGGGGTGGGGAGACACCGGGGAGCTGTTTTTT. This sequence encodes CASSTQGWGDTGELFF.

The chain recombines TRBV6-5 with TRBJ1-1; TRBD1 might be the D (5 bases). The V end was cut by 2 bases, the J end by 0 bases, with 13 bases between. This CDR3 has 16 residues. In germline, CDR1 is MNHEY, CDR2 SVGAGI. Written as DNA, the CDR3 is TGTGCCAGCAGTTACCAGGGACGGACCATGAACACTGAAGCTTTCTTT. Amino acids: CASSYQGRTMNTEAFF.

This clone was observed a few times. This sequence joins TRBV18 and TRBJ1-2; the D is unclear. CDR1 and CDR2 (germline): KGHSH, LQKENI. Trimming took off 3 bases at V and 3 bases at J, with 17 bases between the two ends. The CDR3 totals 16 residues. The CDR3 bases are TGTGCCAGCTCACCCCTTATAAGAGGCGCTGACTATGGCTACACCTTC. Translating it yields CASSPLIRGADYGYTF.

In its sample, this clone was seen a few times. The CDR3 coding sequence is TGTGCCAGCAGCTACCAAGGACAGGGAACTCAGCCCCAGCATTTT. Its protein is CASSYQGQGTQPQHF. The V call is TRBV7-2, the J call TRBJ1-5, with 8 bases lining up with TRBD1. The ends lost 4 bases at V and 6 bases at J; junction bases unmatched: 8. Per germline, CDR1 SGHTA and CDR2 FQGNSA. This CDR3 region has 15 residues.